This T cell receptor beta chain stems from a study of beta chain features in type 1 diabetes. TCRB transcripts that were expressed got sequenced, as all of the isolated RNA had been reverse transcribed. Generated by immunoSEQ multiplex PCR, the TCRdb table keeps only in-frame clones and is missing some. The table lists about half a million clones, over 25% of them singletons. There are 14 residues in the CDR3. The V gene's germline CDR1 is SNHLY and CDR2 FYNNEI. V was clipped by 4 bases and J by 1 base, with 11 bases between them. The clonotype originates from a man younger than 35 in good health. The source material was naive CD4+ T cells from blood. The chain has TRBV2 and TRBJ2-7, with a tentative D call TRBD1 (6 bases). The CDR3 nucleotides are TGTGCCAGCAGTGGGGCAGGGGATTCCTACGAGCAGTACTTC. This gives the protein CASSGAGDSYEQYF. Full variable domain (rest looked up from reference TRBV2 and TRBJ2-7): EPEVTQTPSHQVTQMGQEVILRCVPISNHLYFYWYRQILGQKVEFLVSFYNNEISEKSEIFDDQFSVERPDGSNFTLKIRSTKLEDSAMYFCASSGAGDSYEQYFGPGTRLTVT.